Listed below are T cell receptor beta chains from one sample, sequenced in a study of cytomegalovirus exposure and HLA in healthy donors. Assay used: immunoSEQ multiplex PCR; TCRdb lists only in-frame clones, some missing. The sample table includes roughly 50,000 clones. Sample: PBMCs. These TCRs come from a male donor in good health and CMV-seropositive. Both conserved end residues are part of each CDR3. Fields, in order: J gene, D gene, V gene, CDR3 length, CDR3 DNA, CDR3 protein. A D gene is named only where the DNA matches it firmly.

J gene: TRBJ2-1
D gene: TRBD1
V gene: TRBV4-2
CDR3 length: 17
CDR3 DNA: TGTGCCAGCAGCCAAGAATGGGGACAGGGCATGGTCAATGAGCAGTTCTTC
CDR3 protein: CASSQEWGQGMVNEQFF

J gene: TRBJ2-2
D gene: TRBD2
V gene: TRBV12-5
CDR3 length: 17
CDR3 DNA: TGTGCTAGTGGTCCTTCGCCTAGCGGGGGGGGCGCCGGGGAGCTGTTTTTT
CDR3 protein: CASGPSPSGGGAGELFF

J gene: TRBJ1-5
D gene: TRBD1
V gene: TRBV15
CDR3 length: 14
CDR3 DNA: TGTGCCACCAGCAGGGAAGGGGGCCCCCAGCCCCAGCATTTT
CDR3 protein: CATSREGGPQPQHF

J gene: TRBJ1-1
D gene: TRBD1
V gene: TRBV12-5
CDR3 length: 16
CDR3 DNA: TGTGCTAGTGGTTTTCATACAGGGGCACGGAACACTGAAGCTTTCTTT
CDR3 protein: CASGFHTGARNTEAFF

J gene: TRBJ2-7
D gene: .
V gene: TRBV4-1
CDR3 length: 15
CDR3 DNA: TGCGCCAGCAGCCATGCCCAACATCCTCAGAACGAGCAGTACTTC
CDR3 protein: CASSHAQHPQNEQYF

J gene: TRBJ2-7
D gene: .
V gene: TRBV9
CDR3 length: 17
CDR3 DNA: TGTGCCAGCAGCGTAGCCCCCCAACAAGGGACATCATACGAGCAGTACTTC
CDR3 protein: CASSVAPQQGTSYEQYF

J gene: TRBJ2-2
D gene: .
V gene: TRBV21-1
CDR3 length: 16
CDR3 DNA: TGTGCCAGCAGCATTGTTCCCAGGGGGAACACCGGGGAGCTGTTTTTT
CDR3 protein: CASSIVPRGNTGELFF

J gene: TRBJ2-5
D gene: .
V gene: TRBV11-1
CDR3 length: 12
CDR3 DNA: TGTGCCAGCAGCCGACAGCAAGAGACCCAGTACTTC
CDR3 protein: CASSRQQETQYF

J gene: TRBJ1-1
D gene: TRBD1
V gene: TRBV4-2
CDR3 length: 15
CDR3 DNA: TGTGCCAGCAGCCAATTAGGACAGGGGGCGGGTGAAGCTTTCTTT
CDR3 protein: CASSQLGQGAGEAFF

J gene: TRBJ1-2
D gene: TRBD1
V gene: TRBV7-2
CDR3 length: 14
CDR3 DNA: TGTGCCAGCAGCCGGACAGGCCCTAACTATGGCTACACCTTC
CDR3 protein: CASSRTGPNYGYTF

J gene: TRBJ2-2
D gene: .
V gene: TRBV7-3
CDR3 length: 12
CDR3 DNA: TGTGCCAGCAGCCTACGGTACGGGGAGCTGTTTTTT
CDR3 protein: CASSLRYGELFF

J gene: TRBJ1-1
D gene: .
V gene: TRBV7-9
CDR3 length: 18
CDR3 DNA: TGTGCCAGCAGCGATAGATTTGGACAGTGGCAGGAAAACACTGAAGCTTTCTTT
CDR3 protein: CASSDRFGQWQENTEAFF

J gene: TRBJ1-5
D gene: TRBD1
V gene: TRBV9
CDR3 length: 17
CDR3 DNA: TGTGCCAGCAGCGAGACTCCAGGGGGCGGGAGCAATCAGCCCCAGCATTTT
CDR3 protein: CASSETPGGGSNQPQHF

J gene: TRBJ1-5
D gene: .
V gene: TRBV6-1
CDR3 length: 13
CDR3 DNA: TGTGCCAGCAGCGAGGTGGGCAATCAGCCCCAGCATTTT
CDR3 protein: CASSEVGNQPQHF

J gene: TRBJ1-1
D gene: .
V gene: TRBV4-3
CDR3 length: 17
CDR3 DNA: TGCGCCAGCAGCCAAGGGGCCAGGGGTTTAGGGAACACTGAAGCTTTCTTT
CDR3 protein: CASSQGARGLGNTEAFF

J gene: TRBJ1-1
D gene: TRBD1
V gene: TRBV9
CDR3 length: 14
CDR3 DNA: TGTGCCAGCAGCGCGGGGACAGGCCGCACTGAAGCTTTCTTT
CDR3 protein: CASSAGTGRTEAFF

J gene: TRBJ2-6
D gene: TRBD2
V gene: TRBV13
CDR3 length: 18
CDR3 DNA: TGTGCCAGCAGCTCCGTTAGCGGGGGGGTCTCTGGGGCCAACGTCCTGACTTTC
CDR3 protein: CASSSVSGGVSGANVLTF

J gene: TRBJ2-6
D gene: .
V gene: TRBV7-3
CDR3 length: 17
CDR3 DNA: TGTGCCAGCAGCTTACCGTTCGAGTCTTCGGGGGCCAACGTCCTGACTTTC
CDR3 protein: CASSLPFESSGANVLTF

J gene: TRBJ1-4
D gene: .
V gene: TRBV4-3
CDR3 length: 15
CDR3 DNA: TGCGCCAGCAGCCGCGACGGAGATGCTAATGAAAAACTGTTTTTT
CDR3 protein: CASSRDGDANEKLFF

J gene: TRBJ2-1
D gene: .
V gene: TRBV9
CDR3 length: 12
CDR3 DNA: TGTGCCAGCAGCGTTCTTCCCAATGAGCAGTTCTTC
CDR3 protein: CASSVLPNEQFF

J gene: TRBJ1-6
D gene: .
V gene: TRBV19
CDR3 length: 17
CDR3 DNA: TGTGCCAGTAGTGGAACCGGGCCCAGGGTTCGTTATTCACCCCTCCACTTT
CDR3 protein: CASSGTGPRVRYSPLHF

J gene: TRBJ2-7
D gene: .
V gene: TRBV4-2
CDR3 length: 15
CDR3 DNA: TGTGCCAGCAGCCAAGAATGGGGGACAACCTACGAGCAGTACTTC
CDR3 protein: CASSQEWGTTYEQYF

J gene: TRBJ2-3
D gene: TRBD1
V gene: TRBV4-1
CDR3 length: 15
CDR3 DNA: TGCGCCAGCAGAATCGGACAGGGAGGCACAGATACGCAGTATTTT
CDR3 protein: CASRIGQGGTDTQYF

J gene: TRBJ1-2
D gene: TRBD1
V gene: TRBV4-3
CDR3 length: 18
CDR3 DNA: TGCGCCAGCAGCCAAGACCGGGGATGGGACAGGTCTATTTATGGCTACACCTTC
CDR3 protein: CASSQDRGWDRSIYGYTF

J gene: TRBJ2-1
D gene: .
V gene: TRBV19
CDR3 length: 13
CDR3 DNA: TGTGCCAGTAGTATCGGCGGGTACAATGAGCAGTTCTTC
CDR3 protein: CASSIGGYNEQFF

J gene: TRBJ2-5
D gene: TRBD2
V gene: TRBV5-1
CDR3 length: 15
CDR3 DNA: TGCGCCAGCAGCCCTAGCGGGGGTGCAGGGGAGACCCAGTACTTC
CDR3 protein: CASSPSGGAGETQYF

J gene: TRBJ1-6
D gene: .
V gene: TRBV5-5
CDR3 length: 16
CDR3 DNA: TGTGCCAGCAGCAACTGGGCCGCAGGGCCGGATTCACCCCTCCACTTT
CDR3 protein: CASSNWAAGPDSPLHF

J gene: TRBJ2-2
D gene: TRBD2
V gene: TRBV19
CDR3 length: 14
CDR3 DNA: TGTGCCAGTACGGGACTAGCGCCAACCGGGGAGCTGTTTTTT
CDR3 protein: CASTGLAPTGELFF

J gene: TRBJ1-5
D gene: .
V gene: TRBV15
CDR3 length: 13
CDR3 DNA: TGTGCCACCAGCAGAGATCCGGGTCAGCCCCAGCATTTT
CDR3 protein: CATSRDPGQPQHF

J gene: TRBJ2-1
D gene: TRBD1
V gene: TRBV11-2
CDR3 length: 15
CDR3 DNA: TGTGCCAGCACCCGCAGGGACAGGCATTACAATGAGCAGTTCTTC
CDR3 protein: CASTRRDRHYNEQFF

J gene: TRBJ1-1
D gene: TRBD1
V gene: TRBV27
CDR3 length: 14
CDR3 DNA: TGTGCCAGCAGTGTTCAGGGGGGGAACACTGAAGCTTTCTTT
CDR3 protein: CASSVQGGNTEAFF

J gene: TRBJ2-5
D gene: TRBD1
V gene: TRBV27
CDR3 length: 17
CDR3 DNA: TGTGCCAGCAGCCGTCGCGAAGGGACAGGGGGGCGAGAGACCCAGTACTTC
CDR3 protein: CASSRREGTGGRETQYF

J gene: TRBJ1-2
D gene: .
V gene: TRBV9
CDR3 length: 14
CDR3 DNA: TGTGCCAGCAGCGCGGATTTCCTCACGGGGGGCTACACCTTC
CDR3 protein: CASSADFLTGGYTF

J gene: TRBJ1-2
D gene: .
V gene: TRBV5-1
CDR3 length: 13
CDR3 DNA: TGCGCCAGCAGCTTGGGGGCAGCCGGTGGCTACACCTTC
CDR3 protein: CASSLGAAGGYTF

J gene: TRBJ2-7
D gene: .
V gene: TRBV6-1
CDR3 length: 14
CDR3 DNA: TGTGCCAGCAGTGAAGCGCTGCGGTTTGACGAGCAGTACTTC
CDR3 protein: CASSEALRFDEQYF

J gene: TRBJ1-2
D gene: TRBD1
V gene: TRBV6-1
CDR3 length: 14
CDR3 DNA: TGTGCCAGCAGTGAAGAACAGGGGGTTTATGGCTACACCTTC
CDR3 protein: CASSEEQGVYGYTF

J gene: TRBJ1-6
D gene: .
V gene: TRBV7-6
CDR3 length: 12
CDR3 DNA: TGTGCCAGCAGCTCAAGAGGTTCACCCCTCCACTTT
CDR3 protein: CASSSRGSPLHF

J gene: TRBJ2-1
D gene: .
V gene: TRBV4-3
CDR3 length: 14
CDR3 DNA: TGCGCCAGCAGCCAAGCCCTGTCCCCCAATGAGCAGTTCTTC
CDR3 protein: CASSQALSPNEQFF

J gene: TRBJ1-2
D gene: TRBD1
V gene: TRBV30
CDR3 length: 16
CDR3 DNA: TGTGCCTGGAGTGGGACAGGGGGCTACCCAAGCTATGGCTACACCTTC
CDR3 protein: CAWSGTGGYPSYGYTF

J gene: TRBJ1-2
D gene: .
V gene: TRBV30
CDR3 length: 13
CDR3 DNA: TGTGCCTGGAGCGACCGGGGTTCCGGTGGCTACACCTTC
CDR3 protein: CAWSDRGSGGYTF

J gene: TRBJ2-2
D gene: .
V gene: TRBV18
CDR3 length: 15
CDR3 DNA: TGTGCCAGCTCACCACCGTCAGGATTCACCGGGGAGCTGTTTTTT
CDR3 protein: CASSPPSGFTGELFF

J gene: TRBJ1-2
D gene: .
V gene: TRBV5-5
CDR3 length: 17
CDR3 DNA: TGTGCCAGCAGCTTGGTTGAGGGATATCAAGGTCCGGATGGCTACACCTTC
CDR3 protein: CASSLVEGYQGPDGYTF